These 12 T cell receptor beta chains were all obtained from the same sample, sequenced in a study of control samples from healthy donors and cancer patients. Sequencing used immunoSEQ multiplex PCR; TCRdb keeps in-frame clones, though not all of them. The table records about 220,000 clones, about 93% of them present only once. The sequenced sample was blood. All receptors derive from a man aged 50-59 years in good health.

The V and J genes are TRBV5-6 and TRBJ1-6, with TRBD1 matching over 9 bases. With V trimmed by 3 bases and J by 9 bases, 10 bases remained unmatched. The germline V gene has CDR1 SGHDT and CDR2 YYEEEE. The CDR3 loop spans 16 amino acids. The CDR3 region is CASSSPGQGTSSPLHF. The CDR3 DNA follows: TGTGCCAGCAGCTCCCCGGGACAGGGAACGAGTTCACCCCTCCACTTT.

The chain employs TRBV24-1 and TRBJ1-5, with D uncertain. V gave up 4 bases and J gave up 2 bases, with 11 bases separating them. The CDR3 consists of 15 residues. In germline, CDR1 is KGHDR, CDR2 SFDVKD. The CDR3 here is CATSDRKRGNQPQHF. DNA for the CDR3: TGTGCCACCAGTGACCGGAAAAGGGGCAATCAGCCCCAGCATTTT.

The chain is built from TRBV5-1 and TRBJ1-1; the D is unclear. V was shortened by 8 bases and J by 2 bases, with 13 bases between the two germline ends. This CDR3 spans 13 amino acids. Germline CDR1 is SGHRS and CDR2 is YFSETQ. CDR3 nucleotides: TGCGCCAGTAGCATAACGAGAAACACTGAAGCTTTCTTT. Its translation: CASSITRNTEAFF.

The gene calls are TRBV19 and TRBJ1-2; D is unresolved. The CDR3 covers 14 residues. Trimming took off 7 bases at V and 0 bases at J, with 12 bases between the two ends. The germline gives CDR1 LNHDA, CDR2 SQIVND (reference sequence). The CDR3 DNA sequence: TGTGCCAGTACCCCTGGCGGAACTAACTATGGCTACACCTTC. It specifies CASTPGGTNYGYTF.

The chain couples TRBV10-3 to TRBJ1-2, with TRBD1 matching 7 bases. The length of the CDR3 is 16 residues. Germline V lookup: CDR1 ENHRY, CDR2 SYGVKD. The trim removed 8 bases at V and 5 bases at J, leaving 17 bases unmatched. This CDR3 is CAISKVSPGGGYGYTF. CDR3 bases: TGTGCCATCTCCAAAGTGTCCCCAGGGGGTGGATATGGCTACACCTTC.

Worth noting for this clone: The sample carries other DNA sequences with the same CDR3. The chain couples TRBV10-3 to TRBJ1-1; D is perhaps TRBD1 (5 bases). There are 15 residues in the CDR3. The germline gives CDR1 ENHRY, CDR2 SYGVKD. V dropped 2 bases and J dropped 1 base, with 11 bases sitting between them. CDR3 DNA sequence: TGTGCCATCAGTGAGGCGGGGCACACGAACACTGAAGCTTTCTTT. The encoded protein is CAISEAGHTNTEAFF.

CDR3 sequence: CASSPVGTYTEAFF. CDR3 coding DNA: TGTGCCAGCAGCCCCGTGGGGACCTACACTGAAGCTTTCTTT. This sequence joins TRBV11-2 and TRBJ1-1; tentative D call: TRBD1 (5 bases). The V gene's germline CDR1 is SGHAT and CDR2 FQNNGV. The length of the CDR3 is 14 residues. V gave up 5 bases and J gave up 3 bases, with 13 bases separating them.

The CDR3 DNA is TGTGCCAGCAGCTTACGACTTTACAACACTGAAGCTTTCTTT. This gives the protein CASSLRLYNTEAFF. This chain links TRBV11-2 with TRBJ1-1, with D unresolved. The germline V gene encodes CDR1 SGHAT and CDR2 FQNNGV. The germline V and J ends were trimmed by 2 bases and 2 bases, with 9 bases remaining between them. The CDR3 runs 14 residues.

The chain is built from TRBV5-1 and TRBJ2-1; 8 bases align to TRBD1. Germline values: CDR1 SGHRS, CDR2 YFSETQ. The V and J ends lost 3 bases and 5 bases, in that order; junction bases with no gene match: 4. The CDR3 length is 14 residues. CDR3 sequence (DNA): TGCGCCAGCAGCTCAGGGACAGGTCACAATGAGCAGTTCTTC. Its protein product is CASSSGTGHNEQFF.

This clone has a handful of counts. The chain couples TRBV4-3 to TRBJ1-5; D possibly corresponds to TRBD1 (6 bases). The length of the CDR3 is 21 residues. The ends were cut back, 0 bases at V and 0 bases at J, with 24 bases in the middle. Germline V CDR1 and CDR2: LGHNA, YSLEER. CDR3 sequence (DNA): TGCGCCAGCAGCCAAGATCGGTTCAATAGGGGGGAGGGCTTTAGCAATCAGCCCCAGCATTTT. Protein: CASSQDRFNRGEGFSNQPQHF.

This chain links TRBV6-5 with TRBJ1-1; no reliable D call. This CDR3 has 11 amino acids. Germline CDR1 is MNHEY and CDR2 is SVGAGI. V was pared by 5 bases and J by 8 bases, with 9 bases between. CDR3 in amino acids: CASSRAREAFF. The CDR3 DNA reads TGTGCCAGCAGTAGGGCCAGAGAAGCTTTCTTT.

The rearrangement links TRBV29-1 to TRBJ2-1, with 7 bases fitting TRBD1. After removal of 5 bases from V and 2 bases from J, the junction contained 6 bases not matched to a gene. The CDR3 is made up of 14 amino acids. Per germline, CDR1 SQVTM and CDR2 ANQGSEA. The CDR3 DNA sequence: TGCAGCGTTACCCTGACAGGGACCTACAATGAGCAGTTCTTC. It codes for CSVTLTGTYNEQFF.